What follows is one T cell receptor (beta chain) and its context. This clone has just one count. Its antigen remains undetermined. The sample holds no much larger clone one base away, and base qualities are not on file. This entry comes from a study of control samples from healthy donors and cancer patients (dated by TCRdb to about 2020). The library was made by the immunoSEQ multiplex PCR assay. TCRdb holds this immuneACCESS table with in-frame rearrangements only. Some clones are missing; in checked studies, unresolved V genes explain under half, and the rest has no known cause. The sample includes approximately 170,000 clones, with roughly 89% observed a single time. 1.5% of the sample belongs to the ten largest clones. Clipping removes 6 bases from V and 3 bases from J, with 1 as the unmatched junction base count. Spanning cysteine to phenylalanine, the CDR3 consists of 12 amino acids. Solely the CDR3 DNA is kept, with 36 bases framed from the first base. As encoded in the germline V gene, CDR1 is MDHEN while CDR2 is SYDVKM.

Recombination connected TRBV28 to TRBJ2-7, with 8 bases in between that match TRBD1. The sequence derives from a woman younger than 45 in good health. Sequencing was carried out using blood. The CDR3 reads CASSGQGYEQYF. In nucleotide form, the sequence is TGTGCCAGCAGCGGACAGGGCTACGAGCAGTACTTC.